These 26 T cell receptor beta chains share one sample of origin, sequenced in a study of blood T cell repertoires in COVID-19. Here immunoSEQ multiplex PCR was the method, and the copy in TCRdb shows in-frame clones only, minus some. Among about 160,000 clones, around 85% were seen once, and the ten largest hold approximately 7%. What was sequenced was peripheral blood. These receptors all come from a man older than 75 with COVID-19, enrolled during active disease.

The chain combines TRBV15 with TRBJ1-4, with D possibly being TRBD1 (6 bases). Trimming took 1 base from V and 5 from J, leaving 11 bases between them. Germline V lookup: CDR1 LNHNV, CDR2 YYDKDF (reference sequence). The CDR3 consists of 15 residues. The CDR3 is CATSRGTARNEKLFF. CDR3 DNA: TGTGCCACCAGCAGAGGGACAGCAAGGAATGAAAAACTGTTTTTT.

J is TRBJ1-1 and V is TRBV11-3; D unresolved. Trimming took 4 bases from V and 1 from J, leaving 13 bases between them. Per the germline V gene, CDR1 is SGHNT and CDR2 is YENEEA. The CDR3 is 15 residues long. The CDR3 sequence: CASSSRVPGNTEAFF. Here the CDR3 DNA reads TGTGCCAGCAGCTCCCGGGTCCCGGGGAACACTGAAGCTTTCTTT.

The rearrangement joins TRBV18 to TRBJ1-1; 9 nucleotides match TRBD1. The V and J ends lost 8 bases and 3 bases, in that order; junction bases with no gene match: 7. The germline CDR1 and CDR2 sequences are KGHSH and LQKENI. The CDR3 consists of 14 residues. For the CDR3, the DNA is TGTGCCAGCACCTGGACAGGGGATGACACTGAAGCTTTCTTT. It encodes CASTWTGDDTEAFF.

J is TRBJ2-7 and V is TRBV27, with a possible D match to TRBD2 (5 bases). Germline lookup yields CDR1 MNHEY and CDR2 SMNVEV (reference sequence). This CDR3 spans 14 amino acids. The germline V and J ends were trimmed by 5 bases and 2 bases, with 13 bases remaining between them. The CDR3 sequence: CASSTLRGTYEQYF. CDR3 sequence (DNA): TGTGCCAGCAGTACCTTGAGAGGGACCTACGAGCAGTACTTC.

V is TRBV4-1 and J is TRBJ1-2; D might be TRBD1 (5 bases). CDR1 and CDR2 (germline): MGHRA, YSYEKL. V was trimmed by 4 bases and J by 2 bases, leaving 14 bases between them. The CDR3 is 15 residues long. The CDR3 sequence: CASSPFGGGNYGYTF. The CDR3 region has the DNA TGCGCCAGCAGCCCGTTTGGGGGAGGAAACTATGGCTACACCTTC.

In its sample, this clone was seen once. V and J are TRBV18 and TRBJ2-3; 10 nucleotides line up with TRBD2. Germline trimming cut 5 bases from V and 4 bases from J; bases unmatched to any gene: 6. Germline V gene lookup returns CDR1 KGHSH and CDR2 LQKENI. The CDR3 is 15 residues long. This CDR3 is CASSSLAGPPDTQYF. The CDR3 nucleotides read TGTGCCAGCTCATCACTAGCGGGGCCCCCAGATACGCAGTATTTT.

The chain links TRBV5-1 to TRBJ1-4, with D possibly matching TRBD1 (5 bases). The V end was cut by 4 bases, the J end by 4 bases, with 14 bases between. The CDR3 has 15 residues. Germline CDR1 and CDR2: SGHRS and YFSETQ. The DNA for the CDR3 is TGCGCCAGCAGCCCTATTGACAGCCGTAATGAAAAACTGTTTTTT. Its translation is CASSPIDSRNEKLFF.

V is TRBV10-3 and J is TRBJ2-7; 9 bases are shared with TRBD1. V dropped 4 bases and J dropped 5; count of bases not matched to a gene: 6. Germline CDR1 ENHRY, CDR2 SYGVKD. The CDR3 has 14 residues. CDR3 loop: CAISARTGENEQYF. CDR3 in DNA: TGTGCCATCAGTGCGAGGACAGGGGAGAACGAGCAGTACTTC.

V gene TRBV11-3 combines with J gene TRBJ2-7, with 12 bases fitting TRBD2. Germline V gene data show CDR1 as SGHNT and CDR2 as YENEEA. With V trimmed by 1 base and J by 3 bases, 4 bases remained unmatched. This CDR3 region has 16 residues. Here the CDR3 reads CASSLVTSGGLYEQYF. CDR3 nucleotides: TGTGCCAGCAGCTTAGTGACTAGCGGGGGCCTCTACGAGCAGTACTTC.

The chain employs TRBV5-1 and TRBJ2-5, with 7 positions matching TRBD2. J was trimmed by 5 bases and V by 0 bases; bases with no gene match: 4. This CDR3 is built from 14 residues. Germline lookup yields CDR1 SGHRS and CDR2 YFSETQ. CDR3 loop: CASSLGPGGETQYF. The DNA of the CDR3 is TGCGCCAGCAGCTTGGGGCCCGGGGGGGAGACCCAGTACTTC.

The rearrangement links TRBV9 to TRBJ2-7; TRBD1 aligns across 11 bases. Germline V gene sequence: CDR1 SGDLS, CDR2 YYNGEE. The CDR3 loop spans 14 amino acids. Trimming removed 4 bases from V and 4 bases from J; junction bases left unmatched: 4. This CDR3 is CASSIGQGAYEQYF. As DNA, the CDR3 is TGTGCCAGCAGCATCGGACAGGGGGCTTACGAGCAGTACTTC. Based on the CDR3 plus reference TRBV9 and TRBJ2-7, the full variable domain is DSGVTQTPKHLITATGQRVTLRCSPRSGDLSVYWYQQSLDQGLQFLIQYYNGEERAKGNILERFSAQQFPDLHSELNLSSLELGDSALYFCASSIGQGAYEQYFGPGTRLTVT.

The chain links TRBV4-2 to TRBJ2-7; maybe TRBD2 (5 bases). V was shortened by 4 bases and J by 6 bases, with 19 bases between the two germline ends. The CDR3 covers 15 residues. Germline loops: CDR1 LGHNA, CDR2 YNFKEQ. The CDR3: CASSRDGRGQSEQYF. CDR3 DNA: TGTGCCAGCAGCCGTGATGGGAGAGGCCAGTCCGAGCAGTACTTC.

The chain has TRBV5-1 and TRBJ2-5; 9 nucleotides line up with TRBD1. This CDR3 comprises 14 residues. Losses at the gene ends were 4 bases for V and 3 bases for J; bases not matched to a gene: 4. The germline V gene encodes CDR1 SGHRS and CDR2 YFSETQ. In DNA, the CDR3 is TGCGCCAGCAGCCGGTGGGACAGGGAAGAGACCCAGTACTTC. Translation gives CASSRWDREETQYF.

The chain recombines TRBV5-6 with TRBJ1-6; unclear D gene. This CDR3 is built from 15 residues. Trimming left V 0 bases short and J 7 bases short, with 11 bases between. Germline V gene lookup returns CDR1 SGHDT and CDR2 YYEEEE. The CDR3: CASSLEWVRNSPLHF. Written as DNA, the CDR3 is TGTGCCAGCAGCTTGGAGTGGGTCAGGAATTCACCCCTCCACTTT.

The chain couples TRBV10-1 to TRBJ1-4; D may be TRBD1 (5 bases). This CDR3 spans 16 amino acids. Trimming removed 5 bases from V and 7 bases from J, with 20 bases in between. The germline V gene encodes CDR1 WNHNN and CDR2 SYGVQD (reference sequence). CDR3 amino acids: CASSLRGAPGGEKLFF. As DNA, the CDR3 is TGCGCCAGCAGTCTTCGAGGGGCACCGGGAGGTGAAAAACTGTTTTTT.

The CDR3 region has the DNA TGTGCCAGCAGCCTAAACCGGGGACAGGATTTAACCGGGGAGCTGTTTTTT. As protein: CASSLNRGQDLTGELFF. The chain employs TRBV7-2 and TRBJ2-2; 8 bases match TRBD1. V trimming: 5 bases; J trimming: 5 bases; junction bases outside the gene matches: 13. Germline loops: CDR1 SGHTA, CDR2 FQGNSA. The CDR3 has 17 residues. Full variable domain (outside the CDR3, taken from reference TRBV7-2 and TRBJ2-2): GAGVSQSPSNKVTEKGKDVELRCDPISGHTALYWYRQSLGQGLEFLIYFQGNSAPDKSGLPSDRFSAERTGGSVSTLTIQRTQQEDSAVYLCASSLNRGQDLTGELFFGEGSRLTVL.

The genes are TRBV7-9 and TRBJ1-4, with a possible D match to TRBD1 (5 bases). Germline V gene sequence: CDR1 SEHNR, CDR2 FQNEAQ (reference sequence). V lost 2 bases, J lost 3 bases, and 13 bases lay in between. The CDR3 covers 16 residues. The CDR3 DNA reads TGTGCCAGCAGCTTAAAGGGGTGGACGGCTAATGAAAAACTGTTTTTT. This translates into CASSLKGWTANEKLFF.

The rearrangement uses TRBV5-5 and TRBJ2-1; no definite D call. The germline gives CDR1 SGHKS, CDR2 YYEKEE (reference sequence). The length of the CDR3 is 16 residues. The V and J ends lost 0 bases and 1 base respectively, with 11 bases between them. The CDR3 nucleotides read TGTGCCAGCAGCTTGGATTGGGCAATTTCCTACAATGAGCAGTTCTTC. Its translation is CASSLDWAISYNEQFF.

The chain carries TRBV7-2 and TRBJ2-7; D is perhaps TRBD1 (6 bases). This CDR3 is built from 18 residues. V dropped 5 bases and J dropped 0 bases, with 23 bases sitting between them. Per the germline V gene, CDR1 is SGHTA and CDR2 is FQGNSA. In DNA, the CDR3 is TGTGCCAGCAGCGGAGAGGGCCGGGTTGGGGACAACTCCTACGAGCAGTACTTC. Amino acids: CASSGEGRVGDNSYEQYF.

The rearrangement uses TRBV5-6 and TRBJ2-6, with D hard to call. Trimming shortened V by 0 bases and J by 3 bases, and 10 bases separated the two germline ends. CDR3 size: 16 residues. Germline loops: CDR1 SGHDT, CDR2 YYEEEE. The CDR3 loop is CASSLVPGYGANVLTF. The CDR3 coding sequence is TGTGCCAGCAGCTTGGTGCCCGGGTATGGGGCCAACGTCCTGACTTTC. The full variable domain, completed using reference TRBV5-6 and TRBJ2-6, is DAGVTQSPTHLIKTRGQQVTLRCSPKSGHDTVSWYQQALGQGPQFIFQYYEEEERQRGNFPDRFSGHQFPNYSSELNVNALLLGDSALYLCASSLVPGYGANVLTFGAGSRLTVL.

This chain connects TRBV6-1 to TRBJ2-2, with D perhaps TRBD2 (5 bases). Between the trimmed V and J ends, which lost 4 bases and 1 base, there was a span of 13 bases. The CDR3 is 16 residues long. Germline assignment: CDR1 MNHNS and CDR2 SASEGT. The CDR3 loop reads CASSVGVLENTGELFF. CDR3 DNA: TGTGCCAGCAGTGTGGGAGTCCTAGAGAACACCGGGGAGCTGTTTTTT.

The V call is TRBV7-3, the J call TRBJ2-3, with 12 nucleotides matching TRBD2. This CDR3 contains 14 residues. Germline CDR1 and CDR2: SGHTA and FQGTGA. Unmatched junction bases numbered 1, after V lost 5 bases and J lost 4 bases. The CDR3 coding sequence is TGTGCCAGCAGCCGGACTAGCGGGGCAGATACGCAGTATTTT. Translation gives CASSRTSGADTQYF.

The chain recombines TRBV6-4 with TRBJ2-6; no firm D call. Germline lookup yields CDR1 MRHNA and CDR2 SNTAGT. The CDR3 covers 16 residues. V shed 4 bases and J shed 0 bases, with 10 bases lying between them. CDR3 in amino acids: CASSAGANSGANVLTF. CDR3 bases: TGTGCCAGCAGTGCCGGAGCAAACTCTGGGGCCAACGTCCTGACTTTC.

This clone was seen a single time. This sequence joins TRBV5-1 and TRBJ2-3; 7 positions agree with TRBD2. V trimming: 0 bases; J trimming: 0 bases; junction bases outside the gene matches: 7. The CDR3 has 17 residues. Germline CDR1 and CDR2: SGHRS and YFSETQ. The CDR3 bases are TGCGCCAGCAGCTTGGGAGGGACTACCTCTAGCACAGATACGCAGTATTTT. Protein sequence: CASSLGGTTSSTDTQYF.

This clone was detected once. The chain is built from TRBV6-2 or TRBV6-3 and TRBJ2-7; 10 positions agree with TRBD2. V lost 4 bases and J lost 3; bases outside the gene matches: 9. From germline, CDR1 is MNHEY and CDR2 SVGEGT. The CDR3 spans 16 residues. CDR3 bases: TGTGCCAGCAGTTCCAGGAGAGCGGGGGGGCTCTACGAGCAGTACTTC. It codes for CASSSRRAGGLYEQYF.

The CDR3 protein is CASSLALSVEQFF. The CDR3 DNA sequence: TGTGCCAGCAGTTTAGCGCTTTCCGTAGAACAGTTCTTC. The V call is TRBV12-3 or TRBV12-4, the J call TRBJ2-1; D unclear. The CDR3 runs 13 residues. Trimming cost V 0 bases and J 13 bases, with 13 bases left between them.